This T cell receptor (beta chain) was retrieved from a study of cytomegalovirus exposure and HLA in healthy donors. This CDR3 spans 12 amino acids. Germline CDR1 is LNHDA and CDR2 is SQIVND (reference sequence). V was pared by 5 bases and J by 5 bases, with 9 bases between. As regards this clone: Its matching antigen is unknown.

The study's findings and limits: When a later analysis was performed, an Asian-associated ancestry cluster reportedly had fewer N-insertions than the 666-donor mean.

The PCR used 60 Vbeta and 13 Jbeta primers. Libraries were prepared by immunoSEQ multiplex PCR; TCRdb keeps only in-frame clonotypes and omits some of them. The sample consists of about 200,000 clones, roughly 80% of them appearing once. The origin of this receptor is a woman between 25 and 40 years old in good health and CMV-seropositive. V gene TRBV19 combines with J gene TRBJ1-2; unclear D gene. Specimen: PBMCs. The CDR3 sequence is CASSETWYGYTF. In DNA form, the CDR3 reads TGTGCCAGTAGTGAGACATGGTATGGCTACACCTTC.